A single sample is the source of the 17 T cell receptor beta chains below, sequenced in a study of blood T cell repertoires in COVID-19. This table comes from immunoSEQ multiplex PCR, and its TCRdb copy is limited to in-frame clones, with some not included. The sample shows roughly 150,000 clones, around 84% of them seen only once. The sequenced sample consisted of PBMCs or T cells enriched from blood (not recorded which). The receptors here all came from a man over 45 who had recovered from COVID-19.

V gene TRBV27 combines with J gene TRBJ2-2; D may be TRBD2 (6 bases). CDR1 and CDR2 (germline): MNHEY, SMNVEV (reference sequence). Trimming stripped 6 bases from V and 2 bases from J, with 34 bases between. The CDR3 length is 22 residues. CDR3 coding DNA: TGTGCCAGCAGCTTGGATGGATCCCCACCGGGACTCATCGGACCTAACACCGGGGAGCTGTTTTTT. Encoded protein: CASSLDGSPPGLIGPNTGELFF.

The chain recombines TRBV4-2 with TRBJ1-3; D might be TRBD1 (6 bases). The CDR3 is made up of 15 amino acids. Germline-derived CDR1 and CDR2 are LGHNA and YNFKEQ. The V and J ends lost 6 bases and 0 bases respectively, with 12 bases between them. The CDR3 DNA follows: TGTGCCAGCAGTCTGGACAGCCTCTCTGGAAACACCATATATTTT. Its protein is CASSLDSLSGNTIYF.

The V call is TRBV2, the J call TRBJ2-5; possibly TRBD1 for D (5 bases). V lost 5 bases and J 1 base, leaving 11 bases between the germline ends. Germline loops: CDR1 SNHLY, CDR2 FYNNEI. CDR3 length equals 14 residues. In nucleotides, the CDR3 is TGTGCCAGCAGTATGGACACATTCCAAGAGACCCAGTACTTC. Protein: CASSMDTFQETQYF.

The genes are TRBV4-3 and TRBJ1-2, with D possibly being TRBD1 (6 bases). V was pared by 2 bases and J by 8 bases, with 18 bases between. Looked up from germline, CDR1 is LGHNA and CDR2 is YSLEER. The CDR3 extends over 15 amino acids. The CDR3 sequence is CASSQHRYTGKGYTF. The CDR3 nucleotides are TGCGCCAGCAGCCAACACCGCTATACAGGGAAAGGCTACACCTTC.

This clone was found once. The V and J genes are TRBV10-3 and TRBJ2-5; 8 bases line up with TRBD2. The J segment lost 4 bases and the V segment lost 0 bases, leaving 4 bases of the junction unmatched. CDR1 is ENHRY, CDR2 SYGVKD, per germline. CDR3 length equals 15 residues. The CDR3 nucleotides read TGTGCCATCAGTGAGTCAGCTAGCGGGTCAGAGACCCAGTACTTC. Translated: CAISESASGSETQYF.

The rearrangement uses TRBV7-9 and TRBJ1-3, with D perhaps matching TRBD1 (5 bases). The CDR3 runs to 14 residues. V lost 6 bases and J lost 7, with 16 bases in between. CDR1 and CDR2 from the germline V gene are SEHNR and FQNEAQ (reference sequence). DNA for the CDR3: TGTGCCAGCAGTTTTGCAGGGAGGTCGAACACCATATATTTT. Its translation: CASSFAGRSNTIYF.

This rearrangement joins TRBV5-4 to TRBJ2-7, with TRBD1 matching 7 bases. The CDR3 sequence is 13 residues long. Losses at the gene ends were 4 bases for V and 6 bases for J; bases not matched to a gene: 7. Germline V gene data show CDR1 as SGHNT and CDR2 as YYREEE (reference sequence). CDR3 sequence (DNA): TGTGCCAGCAGCCAGACAGGGTCGGTCGAGCAGTACTTC. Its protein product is CASSQTGSVEQYF.

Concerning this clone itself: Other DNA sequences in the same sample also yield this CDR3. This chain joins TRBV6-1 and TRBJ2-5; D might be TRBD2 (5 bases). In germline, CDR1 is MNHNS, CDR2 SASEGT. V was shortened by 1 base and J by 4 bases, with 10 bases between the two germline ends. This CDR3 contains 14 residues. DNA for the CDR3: TGTGCCAGCAGTGAAGTCCTAGCCCGAGAGACCCAGTACTTC. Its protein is CASSEVLARETQYF.

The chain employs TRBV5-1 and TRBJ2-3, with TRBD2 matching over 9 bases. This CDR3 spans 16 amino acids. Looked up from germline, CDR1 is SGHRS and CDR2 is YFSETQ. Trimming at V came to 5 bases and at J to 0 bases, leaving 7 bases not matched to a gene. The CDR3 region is CASRTGTSSSTDTQYF. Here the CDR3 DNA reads TGCGCCAGCAGAACGGGGACTAGCTCTAGCACAGATACGCAGTATTTT.

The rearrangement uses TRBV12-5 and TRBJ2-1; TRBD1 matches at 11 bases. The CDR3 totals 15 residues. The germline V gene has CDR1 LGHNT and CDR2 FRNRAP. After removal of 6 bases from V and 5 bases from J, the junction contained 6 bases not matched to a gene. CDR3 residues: CASGTRDRGNNEQFF. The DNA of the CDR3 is TGTGCTAGTGGAACTCGGGACAGGGGGAACAATGAGCAGTTCTTC.

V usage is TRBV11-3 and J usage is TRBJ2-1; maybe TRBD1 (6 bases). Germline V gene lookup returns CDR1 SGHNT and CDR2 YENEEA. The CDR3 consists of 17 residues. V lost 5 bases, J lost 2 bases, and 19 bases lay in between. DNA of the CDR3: TGTGCCAGCAGCCAGGGGACCGGGAAGACCCCCTACAATGAGCAGTTCTTC. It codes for CASSQGTGKTPYNEQFF.

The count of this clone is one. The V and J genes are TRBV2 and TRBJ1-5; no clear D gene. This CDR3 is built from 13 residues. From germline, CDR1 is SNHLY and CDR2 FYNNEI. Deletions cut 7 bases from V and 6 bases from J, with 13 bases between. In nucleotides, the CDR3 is TGTGCCAGCATGACCGAAAGAGGTCAGCCCCAGCATTTT. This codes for CASMTERGQPQHF.

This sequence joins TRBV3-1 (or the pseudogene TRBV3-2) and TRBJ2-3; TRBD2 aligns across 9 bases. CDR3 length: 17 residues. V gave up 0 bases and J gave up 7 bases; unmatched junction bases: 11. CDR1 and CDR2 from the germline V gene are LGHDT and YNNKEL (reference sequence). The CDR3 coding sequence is TGTGCCAGCAGCCAAGATCTTGGGGCTAGCGGGGTTAATACGCAGTATTTT. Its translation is CASSQDLGASGVNTQYF.

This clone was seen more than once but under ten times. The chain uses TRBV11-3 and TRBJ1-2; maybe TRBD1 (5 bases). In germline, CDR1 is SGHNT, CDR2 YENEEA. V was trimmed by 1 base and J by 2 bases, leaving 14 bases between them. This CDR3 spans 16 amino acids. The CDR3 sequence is CASSLAWPDSNYGYTF. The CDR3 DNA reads TGTGCCAGCAGCTTAGCTTGGCCCGACAGCAACTATGGCTACACCTTC.

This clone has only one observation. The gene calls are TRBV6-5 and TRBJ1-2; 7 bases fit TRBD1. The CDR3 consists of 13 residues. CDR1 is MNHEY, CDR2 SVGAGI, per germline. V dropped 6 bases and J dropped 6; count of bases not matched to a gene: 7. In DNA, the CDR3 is TGTGCCAGCAGCCCCAGGGGGATCGATGGCTACACCTTC. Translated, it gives CASSPRGIDGYTF.

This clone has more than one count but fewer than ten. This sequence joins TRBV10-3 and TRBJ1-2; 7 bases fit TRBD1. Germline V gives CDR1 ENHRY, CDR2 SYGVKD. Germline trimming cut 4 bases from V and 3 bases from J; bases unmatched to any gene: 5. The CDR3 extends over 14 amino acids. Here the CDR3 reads CAISVGQYDYGYTF. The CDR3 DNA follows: TGTGCCATCAGTGTGGGACAGTACGACTATGGCTACACCTTC.

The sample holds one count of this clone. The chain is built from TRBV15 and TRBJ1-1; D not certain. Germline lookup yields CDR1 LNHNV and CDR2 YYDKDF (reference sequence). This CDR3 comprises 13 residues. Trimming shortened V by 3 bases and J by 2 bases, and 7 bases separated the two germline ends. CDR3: CATSSPINTEAFF. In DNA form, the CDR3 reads TGTGCCACCAGCAGCCCCATCAACACTGAAGCTTTCTTT.